One sample yielded the 7 T cell receptor beta chains listed below, sequenced in a study of T cell clonality in common variable immunodeficiency. General study points: Common variable immunodeficiency TCR beta sequences reportedly had fewer deletions and N-nucleotide insertions.

No antigens are known for them. Assay used: immunoSEQ multiplex PCR; TCRdb lists only in-frame clones, some missing. The repertoire has around 32,000 clones, none seen only once; the ten largest take 5% to 5.5%. Sequencing was done on a sample of peripheral blood mononuclear cells. All receptors derive from a human donor with common variable immunodeficiency.

Regarding this clone: The read gets to within 3 residues of the CDR3 end, and the germline J gene fills in the rest. This sequence joins TRBV11-3 and TRBJ2-1, with 8 bases lining up with TRBD1. V shed 5 bases and J 1 base; nucleotides not matched to a gene: 1. CDR3 length: 14 residues. Germline V gene sequence: CDR1 SGHNT, CDR2 YENEEA. The CDR3 here is CASSHRGSYNEQFF. The covered CDR3 bases are TGTGCCAGCAGCCACAGGGGGTCCTACAATGAG.

The table lists this clone with a few counts. The sequenced fragment ends 3 residues before the CDR3 boundary, so the rest is inferred from the germline J gene. The rearrangement links TRBV20-1 to TRBJ2-1; TRBD2 agrees at 11 bases. Germline loops: CDR1 DFQATT, CDR2 SNEGSKA (reference sequence). Unmatched junction bases numbered 9, after V lost 0 bases and J lost 8 bases. CDR3 size: 16 residues. CDR3 DNA, as far as it was read: TGCAGTGCTAGAGATCCCACTAGCGGGGGTAGTGATGAG. This sequence encodes CSARDPTSGGSDE. The entire CDR3 sequence reads CSARDPTSGGSDEQFF.

Only a few counts were recorded for this clone. Sequencing ends 3 residues short of the CDR3 end; the germline J gene provides the rest. The rearrangement joins TRBV7-9 to TRBJ2-7; TRBD2 agrees at 11 bases. J lost 5 bases, V lost 6 bases, and 9 bases had no gene match. CDR3 size: 15 residues. Germline CDR1 is SEHNR and CDR2 is FQNEAQ (reference sequence). Partial CDR3 DNA: TGTGCCAGCAGTTTTCTTAGCGGGGGGGCAGACGAG. Encoded protein: CASSFLSGGADE. The CDR3 in its entirety is CASSFLSGGADEQYF.

Comment on this clone: The read is 3 residues too short to cover the CDR3 end, so that end is filled in from the germline J gene. This chain joins TRBV2 and TRBJ2-1; 7 bases are shared with TRBD1. Germline V gene data show CDR1 as SNHLY and CDR2 as FYNNEI. The CDR3 contains 16 residues. The junction had 9 bases not matched to a gene; V was cut back by 7 bases and J by 0 bases. The CDR3 sequence is CASIKGAISSYNEQFF. The CDR3 bases that were read are TGTGCCAGCATCAAGGGGGCCATTAGCTCCTACAATGAG.

This clone was counted ten times or more. The CDR3 end falls 3 residues outside the read, so it is completed with the germline J gene. This rearrangement joins TRBV2 to TRBJ2-7; 13 bases are shared with TRBD2. CDR3 size: 14 residues. V lost 8 bases, J lost 0 bases, and 1 base stayed unmatched. Germline V gives CDR1 SNHLY, CDR2 FYNNEI. CDR3 protein: CASGTSGVSYEQYF. The DNA read from the CDR3 is TGTGCCAGCGGGACTAGCGGGGTCTCCTACGAG. Full variable domain (outside the CDR3, taken from reference TRBV2 and TRBJ2-7): EPEVTQTPSHQVTQMGQEVILRCVPISNHLYFYWYRQILGQKVEFLVSFYNNEISEKSEIFDDQFSVERPDGSNFTLKIRSTKLEDSAMYFCASGTSGVSYEQYFGPGTRLTVT.

With respect to this clone: The sequenced fragment ends 3 residues before the CDR3 boundary, so the rest is inferred from the germline J gene. The chain links TRBV30 to TRBJ2-1, with D unresolved. Germline CDR1 GTSNPN, CDR2 SVGIG (reference sequence). There are 13 residues in the CDR3. V lost 1 base and J 3 bases, leaving 7 bases between the germline ends. Here the CDR3 reads CAWSADSYNEQFF. CDR3 DNA, as far as it was read: TGTGCCTGGAGTGCCGATAGCTACAATGAG.

This clone showed up many times. The read ends 3 residues early relative to the CDR3; the germline J gene fills the gap. The chain employs TRBV7-9 and TRBJ1-5, with D perhaps matching TRBD1 (6 bases). V was clipped by 2 bases and J by 1 base, with 9 bases between them. The germline V gene encodes CDR1 SEHNR and CDR2 FQNEAQ (reference sequence). The CDR3 has 15 residues. The CDR3 DNA, read in part, is TGTGCCAGCAGCTTATGGCAGGGGAGCAATCAGCCC. It yields the protein CASSLWQGSNQP. The CDR3 reads in full as CASSLWQGSNQPQHF.